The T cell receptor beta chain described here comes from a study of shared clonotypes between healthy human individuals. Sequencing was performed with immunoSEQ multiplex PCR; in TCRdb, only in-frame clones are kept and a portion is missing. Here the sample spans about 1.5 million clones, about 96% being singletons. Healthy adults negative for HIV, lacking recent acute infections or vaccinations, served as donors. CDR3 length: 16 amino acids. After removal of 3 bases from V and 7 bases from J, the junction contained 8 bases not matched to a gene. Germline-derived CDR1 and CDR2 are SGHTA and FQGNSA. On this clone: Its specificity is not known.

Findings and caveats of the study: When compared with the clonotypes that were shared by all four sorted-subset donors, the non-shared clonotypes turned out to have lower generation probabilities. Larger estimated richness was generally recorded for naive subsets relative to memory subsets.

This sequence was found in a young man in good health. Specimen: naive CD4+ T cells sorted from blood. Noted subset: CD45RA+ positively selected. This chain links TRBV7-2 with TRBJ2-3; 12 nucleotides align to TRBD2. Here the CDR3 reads CASSLVTSGRLNTQYF. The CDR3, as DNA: TGTGCCAGCAGCTTGGTTACTAGCGGGAGGTTAAATACGCAGTATTTT.